This T cell receptor beta chain was sequenced in a study of T cell repertoires and HLA-DP antigens. CDR1 SGHDN and CDR2 FVKESK come from the germline V gene. The CDR3 extends over 16 amino acids. V dropped 4 bases and J dropped 1 base, with 13 bases sitting between them. Generated by immunoSEQ multiplex PCR, the TCRdb table keeps only in-frame clones and is missing some. The data contain roughly 120,000 clones, 90% to 95% of them seen just once; the ten biggest clones take up 0.25% to 0.3%. On this clone: The antigen remains unidentified.

This TCR came from a young woman in good health and CMV-seronegative. The sequenced sample was CD4+ T cells from PBMCs. This rearrangement joins TRBV14 to TRBJ2-2; a weak D match, TRBD1 (6 bases). The CDR3 sequence is CASSLNRAWNTGELFF. DNA for the CDR3: TGTGCCAGCAGCCTAAACAGGGCCTGGAACACCGGGGAGCTGTTTTTT.